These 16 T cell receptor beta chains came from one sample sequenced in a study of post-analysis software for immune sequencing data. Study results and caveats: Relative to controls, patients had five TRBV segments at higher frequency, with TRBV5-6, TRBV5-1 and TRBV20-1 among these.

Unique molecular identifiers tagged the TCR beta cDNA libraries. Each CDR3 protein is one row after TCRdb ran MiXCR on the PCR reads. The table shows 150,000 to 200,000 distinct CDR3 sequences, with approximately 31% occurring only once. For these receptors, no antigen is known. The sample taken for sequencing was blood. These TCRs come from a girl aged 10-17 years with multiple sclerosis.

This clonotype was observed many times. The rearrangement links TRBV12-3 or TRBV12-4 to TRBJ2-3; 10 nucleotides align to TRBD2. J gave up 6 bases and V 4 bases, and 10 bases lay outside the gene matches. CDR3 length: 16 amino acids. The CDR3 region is CASSSSGRAGDDTQYF. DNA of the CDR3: TGTGCCAGCAGTTCCAGCGGGAGGGCCGGGGACGATACGCAGTATTTT.

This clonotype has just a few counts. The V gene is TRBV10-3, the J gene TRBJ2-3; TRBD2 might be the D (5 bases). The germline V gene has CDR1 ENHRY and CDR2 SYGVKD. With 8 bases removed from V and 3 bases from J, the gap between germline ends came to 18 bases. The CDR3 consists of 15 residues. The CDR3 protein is CAIWDRGSETDTQYF. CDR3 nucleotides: TGTGCCATCTGGGATCGAGGGAGTGAGACAGATACGCAGTATTTT.

CDR3 sequence (DNA): TGCAGTGCTAAGGGGGGCGGCAATCAGCCCCAGCATTTT. Translated: CSAKGGGNQPQHF. This rearrangement joins TRBV20-1 to TRBJ1-5; D is perhaps TRBD1 (6 bases). The CDR3 is 13 amino acids. Germline CDR1 is DFQATT and CDR2 is SNEGSKA (reference sequence). The V end lost 4 bases, the J end lost 2 bases, and 9 bases lay between the germline ends.

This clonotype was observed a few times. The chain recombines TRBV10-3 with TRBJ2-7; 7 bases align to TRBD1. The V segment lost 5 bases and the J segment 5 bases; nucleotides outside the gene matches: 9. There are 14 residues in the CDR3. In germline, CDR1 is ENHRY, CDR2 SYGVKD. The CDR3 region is CAISQTGPRDEQYF. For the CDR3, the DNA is TGTGCCATCAGTCAGACAGGGCCCCGGGACGAGCAGTACTTC.

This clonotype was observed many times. CDR3 protein: CASSLWGERTHNEQFF. The DNA of the CDR3 is TGCGCCAGCAGCTTGTGGGGCGAGAGGACCCACAATGAGCAGTTCTTC. The chain joins TRBV5-1 to TRBJ2-1; D might be TRBD1 (5 bases). The ends were cut back, 1 base at V and 5 bases at J, with 16 bases in the middle. The CDR3 sequence is 16 residues long. CDR1 and CDR2 from the germline V gene are SGHRS and YFSETQ.

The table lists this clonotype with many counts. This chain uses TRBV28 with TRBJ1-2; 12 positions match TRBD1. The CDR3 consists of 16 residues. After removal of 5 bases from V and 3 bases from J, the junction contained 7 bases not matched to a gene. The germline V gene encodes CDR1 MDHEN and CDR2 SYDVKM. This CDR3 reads CASSTGQGATYYGYTF. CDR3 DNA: TGTGCCAGCAGTACGGGACAGGGGGCTACCTACTATGGCTACACCTTC.

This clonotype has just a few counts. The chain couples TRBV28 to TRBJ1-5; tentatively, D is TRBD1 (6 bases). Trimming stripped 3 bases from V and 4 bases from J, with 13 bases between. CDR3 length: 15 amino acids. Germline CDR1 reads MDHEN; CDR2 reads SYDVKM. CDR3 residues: CASSLGGAANQPQHF. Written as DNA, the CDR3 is TGTGCCAGCAGTTTGGGGGGGGCTGCAAATCAGCCCCAGCATTTT. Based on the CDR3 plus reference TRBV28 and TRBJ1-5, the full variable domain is DVKVTQSSRYLVKRTGEKVFLECVQDMDHENMFWYRQDPGLGLRLIYFSYDVKMKEKGDIPEGYSVSREKKERFSLILESASTNQTSMYLCASSLGGAANQPQHFGDGTRLSIL.

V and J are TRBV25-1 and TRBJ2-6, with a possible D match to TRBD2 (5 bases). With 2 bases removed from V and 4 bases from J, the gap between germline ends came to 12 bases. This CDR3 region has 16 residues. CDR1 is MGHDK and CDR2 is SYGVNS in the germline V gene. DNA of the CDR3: TGTGCCAGCAGTGAAGACCGGGGTGGAGGGGCCAACGTCCTGACTTTC. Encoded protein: CASSEDRGGGANVLTF.

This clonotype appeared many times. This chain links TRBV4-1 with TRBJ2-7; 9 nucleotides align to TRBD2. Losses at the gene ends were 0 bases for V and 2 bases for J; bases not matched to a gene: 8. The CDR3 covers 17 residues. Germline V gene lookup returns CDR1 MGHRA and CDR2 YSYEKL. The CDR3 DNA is TGCGCCAGCAGCCAAGATAGTTCGGCGGGAGGGCCCTACGAGCAGTACTTC. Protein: CASSQDSSAGGPYEQYF.

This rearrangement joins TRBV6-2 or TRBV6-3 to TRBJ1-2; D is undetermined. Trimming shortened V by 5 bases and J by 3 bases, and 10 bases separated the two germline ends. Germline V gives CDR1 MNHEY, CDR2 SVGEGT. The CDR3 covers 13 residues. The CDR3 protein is CASSPRVHYGYTF. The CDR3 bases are TGTGCCAGCAGTCCTAGGGTCCACTATGGCTACACCTTC.

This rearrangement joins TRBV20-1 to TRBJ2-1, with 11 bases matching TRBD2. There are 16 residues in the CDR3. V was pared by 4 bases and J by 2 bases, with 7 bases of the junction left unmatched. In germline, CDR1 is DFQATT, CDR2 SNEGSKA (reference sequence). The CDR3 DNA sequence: TGCAGTGCTAAGGGGGGACTAGCGGCAACCTACAATGAGCAGTTCTTC. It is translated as CSAKGGLAATYNEQFF.

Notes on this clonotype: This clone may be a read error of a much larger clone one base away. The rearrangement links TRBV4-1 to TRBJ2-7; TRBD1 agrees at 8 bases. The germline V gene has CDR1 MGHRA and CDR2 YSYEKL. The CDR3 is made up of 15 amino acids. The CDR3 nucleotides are TGCACCAGCAGCCAAGGGGGGACAGGAACCTACGAGCAGTACTTC. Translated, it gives CTSSQGGTGTYEQYF.

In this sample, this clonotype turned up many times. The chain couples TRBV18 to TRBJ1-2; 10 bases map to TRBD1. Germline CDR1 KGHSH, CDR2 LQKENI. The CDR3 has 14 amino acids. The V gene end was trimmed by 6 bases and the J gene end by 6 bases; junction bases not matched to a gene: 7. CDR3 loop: CASSTGQGEDGYTF. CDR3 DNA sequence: TGTGCCAGCTCGACCGGACAGGGGGAAGATGGCTACACCTTC.

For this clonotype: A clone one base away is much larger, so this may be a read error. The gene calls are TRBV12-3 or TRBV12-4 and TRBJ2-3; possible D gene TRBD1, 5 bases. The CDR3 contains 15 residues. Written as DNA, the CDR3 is TGTGCCAGCAGACCTAGGCAGACCGGCACAGGTACGCAGTATTTT. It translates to CASRPRQTGTGTQYF.

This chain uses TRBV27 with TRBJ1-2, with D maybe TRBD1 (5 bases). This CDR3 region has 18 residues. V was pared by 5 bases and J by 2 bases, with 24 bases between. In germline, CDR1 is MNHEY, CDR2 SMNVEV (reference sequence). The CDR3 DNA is TGTGCCAGCAGTCCCGCCGGGGGTGGGGTCTCAAAAAACTATGGCTACACCTTC. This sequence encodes CASSPAGGGVSKNYGYTF.

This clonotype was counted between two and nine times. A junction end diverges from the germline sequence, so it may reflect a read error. CDR3 sequence (DNA): TGCGCCAGCAGTGATCAGGGGAATAATTCACCCCCCCACTTT. This gives the protein CASSDQGNNSPPHF. The rearrangement uses TRBV10-2 and TRBJ1-6; weak D call: TRBD1 (6 bases). Germline CDR1 WSHSY, CDR2 SAAADI. The length of the CDR3 is 14 residues.